One T cell receptor (beta chain) is described in this entry. Its cognate antigen is unknown. With 7 bases clipped from V and 5 bases from J, the junction kept 7 bases outside the gene matches. This CDR3 has 13 residues. Germline CDR1 and CDR2: MNHEY and SMNVEV (reference sequence). The entry originates in a study of cytotoxic CD8 clonotypes in ibrutinib-treated CLL. As for the study in general: A mean of about 240,000 productive templates and approximately 85,000 productive rearrangements was obtained per sample.

Regarding the study as a whole: Clonality increased at ibrutinib response and stayed stable in sustained remission. At progression, however, it fell back toward baseline. Clonality at baseline surpassed age-matched healthy donors and tracked circulating CD8+ T-cell counts. On treatment, the uncommon public clonotypes contracted or remained stable.

Generated by immunoSEQ multiplex PCR, the TCRdb table keeps only in-frame clones and is missing some. This table holds about 140,000 clones, 60% to 85% found once. V and J are TRBV27 and TRBJ1-2; TRBD1 agrees at 7 bases. The receptor was derived from a human donor with chronic lymphocytic leukemia. The sample here was PBMCs, taken after 12 months of ibrutinib treatment. The DNA for the CDR3 is TGTGCCAGCATGGGGGACAGCGTTTATGGCTACACCTTC. Amino acids: CASMGDSVYGYTF.